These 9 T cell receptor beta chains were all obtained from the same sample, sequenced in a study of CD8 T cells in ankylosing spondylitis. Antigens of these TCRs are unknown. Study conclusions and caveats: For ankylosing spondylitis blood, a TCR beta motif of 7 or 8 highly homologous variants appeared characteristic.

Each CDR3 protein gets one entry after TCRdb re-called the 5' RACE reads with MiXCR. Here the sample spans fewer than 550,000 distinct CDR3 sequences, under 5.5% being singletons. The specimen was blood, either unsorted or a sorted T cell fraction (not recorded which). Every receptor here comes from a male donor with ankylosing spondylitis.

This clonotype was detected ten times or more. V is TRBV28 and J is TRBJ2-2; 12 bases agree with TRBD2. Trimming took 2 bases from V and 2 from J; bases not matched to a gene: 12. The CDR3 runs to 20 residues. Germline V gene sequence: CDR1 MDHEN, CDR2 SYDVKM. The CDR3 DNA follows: TGTGCCAGCAGTTTAGGTTCTAGCGGGAGGGCCTATTTCAACACCGGGGAGCTGTTTTTT. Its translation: CASSLGSSGRAYFNTGELFF.

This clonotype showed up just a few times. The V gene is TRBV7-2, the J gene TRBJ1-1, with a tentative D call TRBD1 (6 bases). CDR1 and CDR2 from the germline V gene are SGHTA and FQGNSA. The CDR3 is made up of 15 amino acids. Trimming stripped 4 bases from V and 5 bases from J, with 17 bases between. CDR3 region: CASSSLRGGGTEAFF. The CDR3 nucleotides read TGTGCCAGCAGCTCCCTCAGGGGAGGCGGGACTGAAGCTTTCTTT. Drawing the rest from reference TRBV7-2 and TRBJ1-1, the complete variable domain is GAGVSQSPSNKVTEKGKDVELRCDPISGHTALYWYRQSLGQGLEFLIYFQGNSAPDKSGLPSDRFSAERTGGSVSTLTIQRTQQEDSAVYLCASSSLRGGGTEAFFGQGTRLTVV.

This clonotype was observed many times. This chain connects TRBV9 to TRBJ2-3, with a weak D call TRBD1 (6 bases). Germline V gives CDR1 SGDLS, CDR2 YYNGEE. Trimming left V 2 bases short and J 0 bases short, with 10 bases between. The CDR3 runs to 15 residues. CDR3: CASSVGTFSTDTQYF. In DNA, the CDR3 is TGTGCCAGCAGCGTGGGGACATTTAGCACAGATACGCAGTATTTT.

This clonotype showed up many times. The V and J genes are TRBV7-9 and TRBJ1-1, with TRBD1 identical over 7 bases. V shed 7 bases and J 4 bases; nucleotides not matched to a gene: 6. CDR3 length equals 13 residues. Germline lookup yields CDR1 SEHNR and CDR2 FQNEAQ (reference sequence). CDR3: CASTYPGGTEAFF. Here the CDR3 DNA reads TGTGCCAGCACCTACCCAGGGGGCACTGAAGCTTTCTTT.

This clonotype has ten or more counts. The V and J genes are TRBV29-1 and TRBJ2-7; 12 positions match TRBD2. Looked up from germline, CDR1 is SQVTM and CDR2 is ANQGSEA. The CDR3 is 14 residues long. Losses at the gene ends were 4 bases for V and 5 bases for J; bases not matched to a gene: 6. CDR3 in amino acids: CSVGGGLAGNEQYF. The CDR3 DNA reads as TGCAGCGTTGGAGGGGGACTAGCGGGTAACGAGCAGTACTTC.

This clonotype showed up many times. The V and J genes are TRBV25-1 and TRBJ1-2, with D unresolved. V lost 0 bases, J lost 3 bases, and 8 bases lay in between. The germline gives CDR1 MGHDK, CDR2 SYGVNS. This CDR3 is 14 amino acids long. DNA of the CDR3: TGTGCCAGCAGTGAATACAGCCAGGACTATGGCTACACCTTC. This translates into CASSEYSQDYGYTF.

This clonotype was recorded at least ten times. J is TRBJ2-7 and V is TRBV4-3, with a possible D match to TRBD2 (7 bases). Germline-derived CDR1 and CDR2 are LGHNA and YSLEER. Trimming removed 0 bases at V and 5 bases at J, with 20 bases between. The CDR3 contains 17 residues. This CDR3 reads CASSQEVGGGVLNEQYF. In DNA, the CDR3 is TGCGCCAGCAGCCAAGAGGTTGGGGGGGGCGTCCTAAACGAGCAGTACTTC.

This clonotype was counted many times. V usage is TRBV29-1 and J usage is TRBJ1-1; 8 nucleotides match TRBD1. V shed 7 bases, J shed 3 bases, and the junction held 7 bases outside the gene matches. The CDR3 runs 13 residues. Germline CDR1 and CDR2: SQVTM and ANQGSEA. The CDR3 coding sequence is TGCAGCGCTGCGACAGGGGAGGACACTGAAGCTTTCTTT. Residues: CSAATGEDTEAFF.

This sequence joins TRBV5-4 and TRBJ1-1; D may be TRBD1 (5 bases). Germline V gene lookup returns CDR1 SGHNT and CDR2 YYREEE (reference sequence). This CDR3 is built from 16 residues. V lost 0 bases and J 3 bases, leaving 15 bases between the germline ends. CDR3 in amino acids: CASSLEASRGDTEAFF. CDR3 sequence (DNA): TGTGCCAGCAGCTTGGAGGCTTCCAGAGGGGACACTGAAGCTTTCTTT.